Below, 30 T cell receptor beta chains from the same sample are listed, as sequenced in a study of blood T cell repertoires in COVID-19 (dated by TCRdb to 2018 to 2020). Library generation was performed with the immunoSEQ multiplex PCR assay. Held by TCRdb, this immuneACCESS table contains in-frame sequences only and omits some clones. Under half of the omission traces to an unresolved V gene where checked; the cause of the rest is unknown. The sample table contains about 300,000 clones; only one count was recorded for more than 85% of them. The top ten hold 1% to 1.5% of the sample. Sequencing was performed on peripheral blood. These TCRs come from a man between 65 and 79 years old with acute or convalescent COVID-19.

The CDR3 loop reads CAQTPPRGETQYF. CDR3 nucleotides: TGTGCCCAGACTCCCCCCCGGGGAGAGACCCAGTACTTC. The J gene is TRBJ2-5, the V gene TRBV24-1; D might be TRBD2 (5 bases). Germline V gene lookup returns CDR1 KGHDR and CDR2 SFDVKD. Trimming pared 12 bases from V and 4 bases from J, leaving 17 bases between. This CDR3 has 13 residues.

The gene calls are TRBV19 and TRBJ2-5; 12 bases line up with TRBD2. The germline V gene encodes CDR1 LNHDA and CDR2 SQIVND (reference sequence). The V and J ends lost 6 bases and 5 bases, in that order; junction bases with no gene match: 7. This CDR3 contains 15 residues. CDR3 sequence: CASSTGLAGFETQYF. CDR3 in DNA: TGTGCCAGTAGCACAGGACTAGCGGGATTTGAGACCCAGTACTTC.

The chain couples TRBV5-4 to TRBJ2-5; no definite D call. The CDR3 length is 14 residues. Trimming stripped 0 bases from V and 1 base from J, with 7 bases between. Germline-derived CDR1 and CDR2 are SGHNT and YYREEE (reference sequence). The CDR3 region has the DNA TGTGCCAGCAGCTTGGTTACCAGCCAAGAGACCCAGTACTTC. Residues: CASSLVTSQETQYF.

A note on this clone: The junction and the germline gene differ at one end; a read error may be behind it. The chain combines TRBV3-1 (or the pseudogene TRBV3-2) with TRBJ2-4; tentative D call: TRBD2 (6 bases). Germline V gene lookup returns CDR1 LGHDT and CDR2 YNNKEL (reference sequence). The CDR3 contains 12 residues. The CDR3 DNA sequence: TGTGCCAGCAGCCGTACTAGCTCCCCCCCAAACTTC. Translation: CASSRTSSPPNF.

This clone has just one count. Here the CDR3 reads CASSEVVPDSEAFF. In DNA, the CDR3 is TGTGCCAGCAGTGAAGTTGTGCCGGACAGTGAAGCTTTCTTT. The V and J genes are TRBV2 and TRBJ1-1; a possible D gene is TRBD1 (6 bases). V lost 1 base to trimming and J lost 7 bases, with 13 bases between them. This CDR3 comprises 14 residues. Germline CDR1 is SNHLY and CDR2 is FYNNEI.

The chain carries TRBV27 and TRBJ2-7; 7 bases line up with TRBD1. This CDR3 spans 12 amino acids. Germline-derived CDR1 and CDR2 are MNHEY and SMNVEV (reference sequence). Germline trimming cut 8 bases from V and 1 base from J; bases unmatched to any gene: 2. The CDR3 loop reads CASRDRSYEQYF. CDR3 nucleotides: TGTGCCAGCCGGGACAGATCCTACGAGCAGTACTTC.

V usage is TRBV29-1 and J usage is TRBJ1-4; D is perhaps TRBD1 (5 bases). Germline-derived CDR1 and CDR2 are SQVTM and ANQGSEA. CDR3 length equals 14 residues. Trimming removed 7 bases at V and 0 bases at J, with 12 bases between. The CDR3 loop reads CSAVGAATNEKLFF. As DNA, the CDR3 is TGCAGCGCTGTTGGGGCGGCAACTAATGAAAAACTGTTTTTT. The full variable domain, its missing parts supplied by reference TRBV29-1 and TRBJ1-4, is SAVISQKPSRDICQRGTSLTIQCQVDSQVTMMFWYRQQPGQSLTLIATANQGSEATYESGFVIDKFPISRPNLTFSTLTVSNMSPEDSSIYLCSAVGAATNEKLFFGSGTQLSVL.

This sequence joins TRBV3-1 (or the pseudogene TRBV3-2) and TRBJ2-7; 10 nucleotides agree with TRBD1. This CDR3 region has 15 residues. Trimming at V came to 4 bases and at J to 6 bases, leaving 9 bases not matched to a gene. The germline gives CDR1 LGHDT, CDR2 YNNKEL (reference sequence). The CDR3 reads CASSPWDRGSGEQYF. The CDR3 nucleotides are TGTGCCAGCAGCCCCTGGGACAGGGGAAGCGGCGAGCAGTACTTC.

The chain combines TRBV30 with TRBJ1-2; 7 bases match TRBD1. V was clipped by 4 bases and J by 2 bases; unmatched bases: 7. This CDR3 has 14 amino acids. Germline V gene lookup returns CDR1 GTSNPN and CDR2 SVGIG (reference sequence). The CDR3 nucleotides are TGTGCCTGGATCCCGGACAGGTTAAACTATGGCTACACCTTC. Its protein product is CAWIPDRLNYGYTF.

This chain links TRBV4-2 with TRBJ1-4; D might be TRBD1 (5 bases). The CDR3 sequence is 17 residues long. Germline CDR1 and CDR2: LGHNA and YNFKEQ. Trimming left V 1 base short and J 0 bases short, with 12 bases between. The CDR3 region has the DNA TGTGCCAGCAGCCAAGGGGGGGGACGGACAACTAATGAAAAACTGTTTTTT. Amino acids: CASSQGGGRTTNEKLFF.

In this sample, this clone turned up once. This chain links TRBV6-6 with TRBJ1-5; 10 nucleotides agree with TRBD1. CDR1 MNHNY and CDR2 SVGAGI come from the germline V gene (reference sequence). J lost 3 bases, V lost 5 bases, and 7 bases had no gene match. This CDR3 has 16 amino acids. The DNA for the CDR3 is TGTGCCAGCAGTCCCGCGGGACAGGGGACCAATCAGCCCCAGCATTTT. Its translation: CASSPAGQGTNQPQHF.

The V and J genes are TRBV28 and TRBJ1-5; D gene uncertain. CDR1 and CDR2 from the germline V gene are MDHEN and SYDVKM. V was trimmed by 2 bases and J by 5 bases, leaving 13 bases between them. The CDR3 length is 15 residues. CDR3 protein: CASSLGQELDQPQHF. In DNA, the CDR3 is TGTGCCAGCAGTTTAGGTCAGGAATTAGATCAGCCCCAGCATTTT. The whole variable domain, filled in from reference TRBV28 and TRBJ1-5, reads DVKVTQSSRYLVKRTGEKVFLECVQDMDHENMFWYRQDPGLGLRLIYFSYDVKMKEKGDIPEGYSVSREKKERFSLILESASTNQTSMYLCASSLGQELDQPQHFGDGTRLSIL.

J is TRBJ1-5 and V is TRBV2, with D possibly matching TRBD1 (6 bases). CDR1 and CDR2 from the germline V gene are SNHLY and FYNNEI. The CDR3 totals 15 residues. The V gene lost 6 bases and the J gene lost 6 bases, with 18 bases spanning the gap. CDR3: CASRENRETSQPQHF. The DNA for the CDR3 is TGTGCCAGCAGGGAGAACAGGGAGACGTCTCAGCCCCAGCATTTT.

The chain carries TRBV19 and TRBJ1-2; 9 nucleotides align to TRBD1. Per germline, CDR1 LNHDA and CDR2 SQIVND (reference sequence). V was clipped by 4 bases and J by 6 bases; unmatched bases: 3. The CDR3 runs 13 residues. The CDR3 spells CASSTRDRDGYTF. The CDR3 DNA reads TGTGCCAGTAGTACCCGGGACAGGGATGGCTACACCTTC.

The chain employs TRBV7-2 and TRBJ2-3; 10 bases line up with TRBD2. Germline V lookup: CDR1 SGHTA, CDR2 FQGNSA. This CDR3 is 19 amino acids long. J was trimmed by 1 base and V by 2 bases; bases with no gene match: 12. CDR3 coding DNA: TGTGCCAGCAGCTTATCTCGGACTAGCGGTGGGCGGGGCACAGATACGCAGTATTTT. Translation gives CASSLSRTSGGRGTDTQYF.

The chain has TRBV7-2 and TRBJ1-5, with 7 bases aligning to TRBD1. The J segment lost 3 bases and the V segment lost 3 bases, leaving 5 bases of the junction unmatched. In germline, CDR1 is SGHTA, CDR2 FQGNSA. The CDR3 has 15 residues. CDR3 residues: CASSLMKGANQPQHF. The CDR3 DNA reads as TGTGCCAGCAGCTTGATGAAGGGGGCCAATCAGCCCCAGCATTTT.

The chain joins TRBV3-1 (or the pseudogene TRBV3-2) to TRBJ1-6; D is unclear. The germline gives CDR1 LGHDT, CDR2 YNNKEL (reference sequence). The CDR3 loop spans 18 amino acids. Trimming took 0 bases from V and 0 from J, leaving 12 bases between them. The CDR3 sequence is CASSQERQRSSYNSPLHF. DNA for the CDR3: TGTGCCAGCAGCCAAGAACGGCAGCGGAGCTCCTATAATTCACCCCTCCACTTT.

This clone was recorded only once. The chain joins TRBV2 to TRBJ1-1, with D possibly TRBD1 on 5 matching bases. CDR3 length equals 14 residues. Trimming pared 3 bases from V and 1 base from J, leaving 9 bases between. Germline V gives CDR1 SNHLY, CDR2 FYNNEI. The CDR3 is CASSDAGSNTEAFF. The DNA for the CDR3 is TGTGCCAGCAGTGACGCAGGGTCGAACACTGAAGCTTTCTTT.

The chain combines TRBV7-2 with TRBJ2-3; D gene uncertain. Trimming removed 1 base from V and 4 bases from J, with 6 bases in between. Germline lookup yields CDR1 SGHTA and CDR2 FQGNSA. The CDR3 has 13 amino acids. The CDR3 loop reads CASSLVRSDTQYF. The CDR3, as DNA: TGTGCCAGCAGCTTAGTCCGGTCAGATACGCAGTATTTT.

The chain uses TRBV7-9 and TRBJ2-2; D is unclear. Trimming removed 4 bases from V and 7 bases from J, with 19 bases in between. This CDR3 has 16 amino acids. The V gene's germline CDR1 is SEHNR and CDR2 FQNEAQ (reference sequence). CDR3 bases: TGTGCCAGCAGCTCGTATCTATGGATCTCAGGCGGGGAGCTGTTTTTT. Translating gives CASSSYLWISGGELFF.

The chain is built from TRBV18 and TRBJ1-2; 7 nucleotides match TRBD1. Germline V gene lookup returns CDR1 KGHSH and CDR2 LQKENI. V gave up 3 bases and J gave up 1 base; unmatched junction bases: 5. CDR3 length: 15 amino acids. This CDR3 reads CASSPRQGDNYGYTF. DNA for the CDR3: TGTGCCAGCTCACCTCGACAGGGCGATAACTATGGCTACACCTTC.

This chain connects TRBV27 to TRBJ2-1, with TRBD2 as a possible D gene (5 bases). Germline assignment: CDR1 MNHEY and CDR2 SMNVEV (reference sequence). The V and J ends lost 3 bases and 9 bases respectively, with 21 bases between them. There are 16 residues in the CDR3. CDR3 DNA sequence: TGTGCCAGCAGTTTGAATCCCCAGCGGTCGGCCGTTGAGCAGTTCTTC. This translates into CASSLNPQRSAVEQFF.

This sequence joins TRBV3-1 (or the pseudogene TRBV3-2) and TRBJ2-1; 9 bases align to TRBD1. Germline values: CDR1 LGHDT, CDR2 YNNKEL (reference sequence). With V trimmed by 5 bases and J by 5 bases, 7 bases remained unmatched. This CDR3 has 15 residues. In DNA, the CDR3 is TGTGCCAGCAGCGCCTCGGACAGGGGAAACAATGAGCAGTTCTTC. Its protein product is CASSASDRGNNEQFF.

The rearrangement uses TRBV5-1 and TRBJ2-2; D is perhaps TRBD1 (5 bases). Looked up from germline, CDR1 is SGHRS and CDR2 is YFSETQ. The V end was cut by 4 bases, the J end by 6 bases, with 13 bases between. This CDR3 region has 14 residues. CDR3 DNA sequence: TGCGCCAGCAGCCCTGGACACCCCCCCGGGGAGCTGTTTTTT. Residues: CASSPGHPPGELFF.

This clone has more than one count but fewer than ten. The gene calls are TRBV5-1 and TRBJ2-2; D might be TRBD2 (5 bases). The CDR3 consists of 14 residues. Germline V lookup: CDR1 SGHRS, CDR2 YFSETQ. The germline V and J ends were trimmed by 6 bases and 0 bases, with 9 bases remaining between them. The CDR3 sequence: CASTPGSNTGELFF. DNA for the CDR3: TGCGCCAGCACCCCGGGATCGAACACCGGGGAGCTGTTTTTT.

The CDR3 protein is CASSRDSTGELFF. The CDR3 region has the DNA TGTGCCAGCAGCCGGGACAGCACCGGGGAGCTGTTTTTT. This chain uses TRBV5-4 with TRBJ2-2, with TRBD1 matching 7 bases. V dropped 4 bases and J dropped 4; count of bases not matched to a gene: 1. Germline values: CDR1 SGHNT, CDR2 YYREEE (reference sequence). The CDR3 is made up of 13 amino acids.

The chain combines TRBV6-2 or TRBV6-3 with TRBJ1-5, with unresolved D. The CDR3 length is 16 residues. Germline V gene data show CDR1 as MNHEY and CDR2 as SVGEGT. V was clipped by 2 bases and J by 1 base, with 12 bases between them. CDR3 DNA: TGTGCCAGCAGTTACGAGGTGGCGGCCAGCAATCAGCCCCAGCATTTT. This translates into CASSYEVAASNQPQHF.

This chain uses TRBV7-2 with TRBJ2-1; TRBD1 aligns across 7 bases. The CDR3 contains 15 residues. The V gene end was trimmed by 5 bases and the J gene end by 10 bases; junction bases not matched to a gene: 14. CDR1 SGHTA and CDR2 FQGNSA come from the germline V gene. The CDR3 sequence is CASSPPGYRGIEQFF. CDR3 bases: TGTGCCAGCAGCCCCCCGGGTTACAGGGGCATAGAGCAGTTCTTC.

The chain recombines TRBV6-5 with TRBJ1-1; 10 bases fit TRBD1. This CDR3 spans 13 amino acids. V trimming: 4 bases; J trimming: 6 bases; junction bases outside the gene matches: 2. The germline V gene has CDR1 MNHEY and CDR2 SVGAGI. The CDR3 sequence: CASSWTGGAEAFF. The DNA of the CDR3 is TGTGCCAGCAGTTGGACAGGGGGGGCTGAAGCTTTCTTT.

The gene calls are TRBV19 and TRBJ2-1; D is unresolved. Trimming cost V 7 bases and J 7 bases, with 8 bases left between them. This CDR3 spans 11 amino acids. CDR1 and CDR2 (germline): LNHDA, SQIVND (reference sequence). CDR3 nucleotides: TGTGCCAGTACAAGAGAAAATGAGCAGTTCTTC. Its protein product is CASTRENEQFF.